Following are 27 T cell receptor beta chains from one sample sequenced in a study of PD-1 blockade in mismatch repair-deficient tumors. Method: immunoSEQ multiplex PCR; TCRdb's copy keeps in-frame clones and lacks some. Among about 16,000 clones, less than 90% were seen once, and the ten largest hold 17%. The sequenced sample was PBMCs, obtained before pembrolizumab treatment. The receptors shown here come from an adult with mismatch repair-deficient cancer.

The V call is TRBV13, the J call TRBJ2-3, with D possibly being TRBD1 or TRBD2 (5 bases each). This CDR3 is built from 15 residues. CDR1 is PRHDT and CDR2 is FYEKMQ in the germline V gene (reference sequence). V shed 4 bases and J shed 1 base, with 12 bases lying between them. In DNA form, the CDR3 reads TGTGCCAGCAGCTCCCAGGGACCTGGCACAGATACGCAGTATTTT. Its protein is CASSSQGPGTDTQYF.

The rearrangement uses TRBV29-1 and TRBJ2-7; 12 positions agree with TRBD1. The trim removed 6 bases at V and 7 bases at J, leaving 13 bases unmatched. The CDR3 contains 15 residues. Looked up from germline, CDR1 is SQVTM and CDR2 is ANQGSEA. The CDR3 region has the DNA TGCAGCGTGTTTAGCCGGGACAGGGGGCCGGGAGAGCAGTACTTC. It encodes CSVFSRDRGPGEQYF.

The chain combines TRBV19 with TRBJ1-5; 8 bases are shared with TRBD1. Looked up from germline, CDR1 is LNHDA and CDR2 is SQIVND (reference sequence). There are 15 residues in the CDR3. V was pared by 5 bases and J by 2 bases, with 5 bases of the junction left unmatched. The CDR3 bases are TGTGCCAGTAGTCGACAGGGGAGTGGCAATCAGCCCCAGCATTTT. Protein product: CASSRQGSGNQPQHF. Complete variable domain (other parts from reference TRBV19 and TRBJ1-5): DGGITQSPKYLFRKEGQNVTLSCEQNLNHDAMYWYRQDPGQGLRLIYYSQIVNDFQKGDIAEGYSVSREKKESFPLTVTSAQKNPTAFYLCASSRQGSGNQPQHFGDGTRLSIL.

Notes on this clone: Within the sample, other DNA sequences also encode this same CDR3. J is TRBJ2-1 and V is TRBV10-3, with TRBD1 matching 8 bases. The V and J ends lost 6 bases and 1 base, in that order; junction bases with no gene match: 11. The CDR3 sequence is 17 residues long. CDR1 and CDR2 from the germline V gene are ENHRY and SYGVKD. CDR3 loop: CAIRSVSGGRSYNEQFF. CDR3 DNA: TGTGCCATCAGGAGCGTCTCAGGGGGCCGATCCTACAATGAGCAGTTCTTC.

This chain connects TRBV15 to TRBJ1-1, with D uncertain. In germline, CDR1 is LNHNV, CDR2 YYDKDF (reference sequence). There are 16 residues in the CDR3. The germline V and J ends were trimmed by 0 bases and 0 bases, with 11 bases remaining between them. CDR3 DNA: TGTGCCACCAGCAGAGATAGGATAAGCATGAACACTGAAGCTTTCTTT. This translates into CATSRDRISMNTEAFF.

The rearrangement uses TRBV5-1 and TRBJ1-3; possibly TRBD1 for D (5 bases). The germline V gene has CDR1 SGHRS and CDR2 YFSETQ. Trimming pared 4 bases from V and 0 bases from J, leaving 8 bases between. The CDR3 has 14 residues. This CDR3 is CASSRDVSGNTIYF. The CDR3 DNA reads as TGCGCCAGCAGCAGGGACGTCTCTGGAAACACCATATATTTT. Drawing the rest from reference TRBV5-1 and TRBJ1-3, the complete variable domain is KAGVTQTPRYLIKTRGQQVTLSCSPISGHRSVSWYQQTPGQGLQFLFEYFSETQRNKGNFPGRFSGRQFSNSRSEMNVSTLELGDSALYLCASSRDVSGNTIYFGEGSWLTVV.

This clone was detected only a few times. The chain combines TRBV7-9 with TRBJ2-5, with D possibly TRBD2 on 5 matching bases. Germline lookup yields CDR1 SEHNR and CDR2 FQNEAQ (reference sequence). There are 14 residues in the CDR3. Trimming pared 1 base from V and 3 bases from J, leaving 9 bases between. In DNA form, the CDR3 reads TGTGCCAGCAGCTTAGAAGGGAGTAAAGAGACCCAGTACTTC. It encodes CASSLEGSKETQYF.

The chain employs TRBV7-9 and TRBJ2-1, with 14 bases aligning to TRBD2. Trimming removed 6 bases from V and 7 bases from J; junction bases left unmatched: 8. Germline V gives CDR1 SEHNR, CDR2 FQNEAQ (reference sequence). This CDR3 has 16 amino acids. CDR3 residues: CASRATGTSGRNEQFF. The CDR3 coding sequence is TGTGCCAGCAGAGCTACCGGGACTAGCGGGAGAAATGAGCAGTTCTTC.

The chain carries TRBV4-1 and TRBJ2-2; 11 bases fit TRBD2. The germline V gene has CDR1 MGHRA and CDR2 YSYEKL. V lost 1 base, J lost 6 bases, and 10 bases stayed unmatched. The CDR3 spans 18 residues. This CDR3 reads CASSQVATLAGEAGELFF. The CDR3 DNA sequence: TGCGCCAGCAGCCAAGTCGCGACACTAGCGGGAGAAGCCGGGGAGCTGTTTTTT.

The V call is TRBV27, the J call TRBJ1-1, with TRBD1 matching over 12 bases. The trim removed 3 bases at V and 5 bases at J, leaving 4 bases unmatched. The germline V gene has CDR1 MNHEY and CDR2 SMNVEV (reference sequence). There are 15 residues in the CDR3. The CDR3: CASSFTGQGATEAFF. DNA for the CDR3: TGTGCCAGCAGTTTTACGGGACAGGGGGCGACTGAAGCTTTCTTT.

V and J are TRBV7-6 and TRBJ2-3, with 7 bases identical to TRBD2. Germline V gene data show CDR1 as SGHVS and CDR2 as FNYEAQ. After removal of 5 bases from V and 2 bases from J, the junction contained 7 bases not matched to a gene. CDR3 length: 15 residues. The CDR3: CASSAMGLTTDTQYF. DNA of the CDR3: TGTGCCAGCAGCGCTATGGGACTAACCACAGATACGCAGTATTTT.

The CDR3 loop reads CASSSGLAEGNIQYF. CDR3 DNA sequence: TGTGCCAGCAGCTCAGGACTAGCGGAGGGAAACATTCAGTACTTC. The chain couples TRBV13 to TRBJ2-4, with TRBD2 matching over 10 bases. J was trimmed by 6 bases and V by 4 bases; bases with no gene match: 6. From germline, CDR1 is PRHDT and CDR2 FYEKMQ (reference sequence). The CDR3 spans 15 residues.

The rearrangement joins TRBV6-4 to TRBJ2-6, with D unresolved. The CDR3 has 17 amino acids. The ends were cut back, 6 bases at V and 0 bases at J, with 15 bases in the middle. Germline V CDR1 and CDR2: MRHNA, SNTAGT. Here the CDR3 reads CASSSVGSHSGANVLTF. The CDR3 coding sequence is TGTGCCAGCAGCTCAGTGGGCTCCCACTCTGGGGCCAACGTCCTGACTTTC.

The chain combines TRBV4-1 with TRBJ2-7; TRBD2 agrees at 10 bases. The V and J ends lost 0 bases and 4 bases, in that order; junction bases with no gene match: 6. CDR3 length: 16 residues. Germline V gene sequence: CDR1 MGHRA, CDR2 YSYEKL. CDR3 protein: CASSQDRASGRYEQYF. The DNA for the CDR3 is TGCGCCAGCAGCCAAGATCGGGCTAGCGGGAGATACGAGCAGTACTTC.

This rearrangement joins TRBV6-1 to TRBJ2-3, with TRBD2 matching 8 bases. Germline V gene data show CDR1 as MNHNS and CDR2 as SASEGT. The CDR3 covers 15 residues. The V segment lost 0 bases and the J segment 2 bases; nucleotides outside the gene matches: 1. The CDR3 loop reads CASSEASGNTDTQYF. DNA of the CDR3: TGTGCCAGCAGTGAAGCTAGCGGGAACACAGATACGCAGTATTTT.

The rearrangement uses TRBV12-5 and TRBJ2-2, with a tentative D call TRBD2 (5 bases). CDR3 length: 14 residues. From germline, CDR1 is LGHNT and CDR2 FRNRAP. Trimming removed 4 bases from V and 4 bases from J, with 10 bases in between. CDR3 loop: CASGSLDSTGELFF. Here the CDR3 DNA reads TGTGCTAGTGGTTCACTAGATTCCACCGGGGAGCTGTTTTTT.

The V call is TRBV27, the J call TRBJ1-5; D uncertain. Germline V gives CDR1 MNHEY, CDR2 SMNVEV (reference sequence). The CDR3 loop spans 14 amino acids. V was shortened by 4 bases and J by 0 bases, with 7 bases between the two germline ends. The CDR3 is CASSSGFSNQPQHF. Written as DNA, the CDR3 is TGTGCCAGCAGTTCGGGGTTTAGCAATCAGCCCCAGCATTTT.

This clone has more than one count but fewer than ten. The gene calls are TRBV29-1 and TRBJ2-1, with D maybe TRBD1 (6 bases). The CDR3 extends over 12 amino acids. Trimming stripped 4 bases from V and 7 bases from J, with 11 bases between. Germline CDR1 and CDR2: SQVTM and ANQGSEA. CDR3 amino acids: CSVVVRGNEQFF. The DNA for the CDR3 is TGCAGCGTTGTTGTCAGGGGAAATGAGCAGTTCTTC.

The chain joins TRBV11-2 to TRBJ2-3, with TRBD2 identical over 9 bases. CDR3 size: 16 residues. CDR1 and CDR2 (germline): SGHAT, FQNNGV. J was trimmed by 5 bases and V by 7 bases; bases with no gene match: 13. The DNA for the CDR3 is TGTGCCAGCAAGTCCGGGACTAGCTTTTCTGTAGATACGCAGTATTTT. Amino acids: CASKSGTSFSVDTQYF.

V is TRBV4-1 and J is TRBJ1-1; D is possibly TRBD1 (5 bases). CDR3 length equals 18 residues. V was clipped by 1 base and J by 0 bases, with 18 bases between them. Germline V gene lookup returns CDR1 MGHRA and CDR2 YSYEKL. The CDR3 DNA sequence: TGCGCCAGCAGCCAAGGGGGAGGCGGGGGGTGGGTGAACACTGAAGCTTTCTTT. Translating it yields CASSQGGGGGWVNTEAFF.

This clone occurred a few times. DNA of the CDR3: TGTGCCAGCAGTGACTCTGCGGGAGGGCCGGGTGAGCAGTTCTTC. Translated: CASSDSAGGPGEQFF. The genes are TRBV6-4 and TRBJ2-1; 9 positions agree with TRBD2. This CDR3 contains 15 residues. From germline, CDR1 is MRHNA and CDR2 SNTAGT. Trimming took 0 bases from V and 9 from J; bases not matched to a gene: 6.

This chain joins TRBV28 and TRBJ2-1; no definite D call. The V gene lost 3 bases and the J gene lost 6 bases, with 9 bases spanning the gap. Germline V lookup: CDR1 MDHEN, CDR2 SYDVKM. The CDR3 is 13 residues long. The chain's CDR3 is CASSFSRINEQFF. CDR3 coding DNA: TGTGCCAGCAGTTTCTCTAGAATCAATGAGCAGTTCTTC.

In DNA, the CDR3 is TGTGCCACCTCCGAACTCGTGGACAGGGGGCTTGGAAACACCATATATTTT. This encodes CATSELVDRGLGNTIYF. V gene TRBV15 combines with J gene TRBJ1-3; TRBD1 aligns across 11 bases. The CDR3 extends over 17 amino acids. Per germline, CDR1 LNHNV and CDR2 YYDKDF (reference sequence). V dropped 8 bases and J dropped 3; count of bases not matched to a gene: 12.

In nucleotides, the CDR3 is TGTGCCAGCAGTGAAATGACAGGGAGCGAGCAGTACTTC. Amino acids: CASSEMTGSEQYF. The chain joins TRBV2 to TRBJ2-7; 7 bases line up with TRBD1. Trimming at V came to 2 bases and at J to 6 bases, leaving 4 bases not matched to a gene. CDR3 length: 13 amino acids. The germline V gene encodes CDR1 SNHLY and CDR2 FYNNEI.

Here the CDR3 reads CASSLGTGGNQPQHF. In nucleotides, the CDR3 is TGTGCCAGCAGCTTAGGGACAGGGGGCAATCAGCCCCAGCATTTT. The chain carries TRBV7-3 and TRBJ1-5, with 10 bases matching TRBD1. CDR1 and CDR2 from the germline V gene are SGHTA and FQGTGA. The CDR3 has 15 residues. Trimming at V came to 2 bases and at J to 2 bases, leaving 0 bases not matched to a gene. The full variable domain, completed using reference TRBV7-3 and TRBJ1-5, is GAGVSQTPSNKVTEKGKYVELRCDPISGHTALYWYRQSLGQGPEFLIYFQGTGAADDSGLPNDRFFAVRPEGSVSTLKIQRTERGDSAVYLCASSLGTGGNQPQHFGDGTRLSIL.

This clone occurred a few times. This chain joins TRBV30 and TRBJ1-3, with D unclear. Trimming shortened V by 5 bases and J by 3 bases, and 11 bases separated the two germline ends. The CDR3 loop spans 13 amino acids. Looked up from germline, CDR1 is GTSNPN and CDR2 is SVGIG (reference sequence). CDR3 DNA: TGTGCCTGGGGTATTCATGGTGGAAACACCATATATTTT. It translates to CAWGIHGGNTIYF.

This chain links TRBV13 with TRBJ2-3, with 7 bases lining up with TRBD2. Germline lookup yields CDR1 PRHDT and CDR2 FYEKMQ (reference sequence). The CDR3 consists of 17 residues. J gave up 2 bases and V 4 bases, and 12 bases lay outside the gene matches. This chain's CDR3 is CASSSRVGGPITDTQYF. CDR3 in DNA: TGTGCCAGCAGCTCCCGCGTGGGAGGGCCTATCACAGATACGCAGTATTTT.